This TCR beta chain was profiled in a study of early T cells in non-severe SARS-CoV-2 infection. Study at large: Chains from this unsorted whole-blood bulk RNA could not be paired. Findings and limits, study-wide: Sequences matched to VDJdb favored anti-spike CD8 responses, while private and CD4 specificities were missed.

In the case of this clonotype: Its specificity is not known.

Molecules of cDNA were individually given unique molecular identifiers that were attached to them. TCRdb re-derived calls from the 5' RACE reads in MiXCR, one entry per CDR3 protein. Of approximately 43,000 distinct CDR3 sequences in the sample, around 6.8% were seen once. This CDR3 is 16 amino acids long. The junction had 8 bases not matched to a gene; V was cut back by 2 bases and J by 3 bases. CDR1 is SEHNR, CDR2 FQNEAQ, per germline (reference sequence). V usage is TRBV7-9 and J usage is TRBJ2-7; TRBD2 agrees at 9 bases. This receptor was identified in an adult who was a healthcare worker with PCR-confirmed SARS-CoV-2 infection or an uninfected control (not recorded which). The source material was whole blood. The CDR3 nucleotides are TGTGCCAGCAGCTTATGGGGAGCGGGGGGTTTCTACGAGCAGTACTTC. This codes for CASSLWGAGGFYEQYF. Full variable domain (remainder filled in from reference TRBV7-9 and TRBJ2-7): DTGVSQNPRHKITKRGQNVTFRCDPISEHNRLYWYRQTLGQGPEFLTYFQNEAQLEKSRLLSDRFSAERPKGSFSTLEIQRTEQGDSAMYLCASSLWGAGGFYEQYFGPGTRLTVT.